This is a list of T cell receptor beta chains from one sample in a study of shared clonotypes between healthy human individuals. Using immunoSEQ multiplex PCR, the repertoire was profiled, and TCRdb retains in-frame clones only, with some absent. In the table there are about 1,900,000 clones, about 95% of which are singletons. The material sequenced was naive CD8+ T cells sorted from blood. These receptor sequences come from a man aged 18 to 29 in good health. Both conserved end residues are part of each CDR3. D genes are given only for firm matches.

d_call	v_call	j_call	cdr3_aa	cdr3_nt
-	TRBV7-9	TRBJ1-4	CASSFPTGSNEKLFF	TGTGCCAGCAGCTTCCCGACAGGAAGTAATGAAAAACTGTTTTTT
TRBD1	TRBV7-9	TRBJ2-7	CASSLITGETYEQYF	TGTGCCAGCAGCTTAATCACAGGGGAGACCTACGAGCAGTACTTC
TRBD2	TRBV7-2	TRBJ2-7	CASSPRAGGEQYF	TGTGCCAGCAGCCCCAGGGCGGGAGGCGAGCAGTACTTC
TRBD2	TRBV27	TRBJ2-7	CASSLIAGGAYEQYF	TGTGCCAGCAGTTTAATAGCGGGGGGCGCCTACGAGCAGTACTTC
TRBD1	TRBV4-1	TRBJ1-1	CASSQDPPTGLGNTEAFF	TGCGCCAGCAGCCAAGATCCCCCGACAGGGCTGGGGAACACTGAAGCTTTCTTT
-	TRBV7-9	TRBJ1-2	CASSFPPGLNYGYTF	TGTGCCAGCAGCTTCCCCCCGGGTCTCAACTATGGCTACACCTTC
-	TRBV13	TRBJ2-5	CASSLESLETQYF	TGTGCCAGCAGCTTAGAATCTTTGGAGACCCAGTACTTC
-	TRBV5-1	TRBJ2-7	CASSLDSLIGGYEQYF	TGCGCCAGCAGCCTGGACAGCCTAATAGGGGGCTACGAGCAGTACTTC
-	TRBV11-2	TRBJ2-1	CASSFFTGEGNEQFF	TGTGCCAGCAGCTTCTTTACGGGAGAGGGCAATGAGCAGTTCTTC
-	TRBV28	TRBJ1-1	CASSLGAVTEAFF	TGTGCCAGCAGTTTAGGGGCTGTCACTGAAGCTTTCTTT
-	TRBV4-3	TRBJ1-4	CASSQAPGREYSGKLFF	TGCGCCAGCAGCCAAGCTCCAGGCAGGGAGTATAGTGGAAAACTGTTTTTT
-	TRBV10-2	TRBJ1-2	CASSEIRKGGYTF	TGCGCCAGCAGTGAGATACGGAAGGGAGGCTACACCTTC
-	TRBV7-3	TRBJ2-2	CASSLYVGTGELFF	TGTGCCAGCAGCTTATATGTGGGGACCGGGGAGCTGTTTTTT
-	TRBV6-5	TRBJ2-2	CASAPNTGELFF	TGTGCCAGCGCTCCGAACACCGGGGAGCTGTTTTTT